This is a list of T cell receptor beta chains from one sample in a study of blood T cell repertoires in COVID-19. Method: immunoSEQ multiplex PCR; TCRdb's copy keeps in-frame clones and lacks some. The sample records around 30,000 clones, more than 80% being singletons. Source material: peripheral blood. All receptors come from a human donor in a cohort sampled during active COVID-19. Both conserved end residues are part of each CDR3. Size is stated for part of the rows, as once, few or many counts, or as a class when the clone is expanded.

CASSPLGLVVLGDTQYF	-	TRBV27	TRBJ2-3
CAGGAGKADSPLHF	-	TRBV30	TRBJ1-6
CASSFGDRFTGELFF	once	TRBV27	TRBJ2-2
CASSEGARKTGELFF	-	TRBV10-1	TRBJ2-2
CASSPGRGPYEQYF	-	TRBV9	TRBJ2-7
CASSPAGTGVYEQYF	-	TRBV27	TRBJ2-7
CASSLALSNTGELFF	-	TRBV7-9	TRBJ2-2
CASSTAASTDTQYF	-	TRBV2	TRBJ2-3
CASSPVDEQFF	-	TRBV7-8	TRBJ2-1
CASSRGTLDTQYF	-	TRBV27	TRBJ2-3
CASSRQSGNSGNTIYF	-	TRBV3-1/TRBV3-2	TRBJ1-3
CASSPRGRLTEAFF	few	TRBV19	TRBJ1-1
CASSPAGQNYEQYF	-	TRBV5-1	TRBJ2-7
CASSLDRGFTEAFF	-	TRBV5-1	TRBJ1-1
CASSESTGITEAFF	once	TRBV10-1	TRBJ1-1
CASSVEPSGGTDTQYF	-	TRBV9	TRBJ2-3
CASSSGTREKLFF	-	TRBV7-2	TRBJ1-4
CASSFLGTAAYEQYF	-	TRBV27	TRBJ2-7